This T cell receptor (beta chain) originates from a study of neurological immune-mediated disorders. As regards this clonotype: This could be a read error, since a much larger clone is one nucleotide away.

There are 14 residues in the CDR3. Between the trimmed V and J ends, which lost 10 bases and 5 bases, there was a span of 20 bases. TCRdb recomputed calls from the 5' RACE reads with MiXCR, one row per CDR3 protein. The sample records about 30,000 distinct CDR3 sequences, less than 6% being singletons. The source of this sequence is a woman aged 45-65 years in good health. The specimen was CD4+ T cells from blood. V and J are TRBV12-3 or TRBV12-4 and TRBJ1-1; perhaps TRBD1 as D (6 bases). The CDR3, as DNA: TGTGCCAACACCTTTGGGGGCGGCGGGACTGAAGCTTTCTTT. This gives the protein CANTFGGGGTEAFF.